This T cell receptor beta chain was documented in a study of B cell selection in AIRE deficiency. Comment on this clone: The antigen remains undetermined.

Notes on the study in general: Shared Treg sequences had shorter CDR3s, biased toward rearrangements with few non-templated insertions. In TCRBV usage, CDR3 length and diversity, patient Tconv and Treg cells matched healthy donors. Roughly 31% of healthy-donor shared Treg TCRbeta sequences appeared in patient Tconv cells. Of roughly 3,300 shared Treg TCRbeta sequences, 25% to 40% were healthy-donor-only and 7% to 9.5% patient-only.

The regulatory T cell sort gate was CD4+CD25hiCD127low/negative. Repertoires were generated with immunoSEQ multiplex PCR, while TCRdb's copy carries only in-frame clones and drops some. In the table there are about 26,000 clones, about nine tenths of which are singletons. With V trimmed by 4 bases and J by 3 bases, 10 bases remained unmatched. The germline V gene has CDR1 SQVTM and CDR2 ANQGSEA. The CDR3 covers 15 residues. The receptor's source is a human donor in good health. The sequenced sample was CD4+CD25+ Tregs sorted from PBMCs. The rearrangement uses TRBV29-1 and TRBJ2-3; TRBD2 matches at 7 bases. The CDR3 bases are TGCAGCGTTGGGGTTCTACTAGCGAAGACAGATACGCAGTATTTT. Protein sequence: CSVGVLLAKTDTQYF.